The 20 T cell receptor beta chains in this list originate from one sample, sequenced in a study of T cells in Graves' hyperthyroidism and ophthalmopathy (dated by TCRdb to about 2019). The method behind the library was multiplex PCR. Sequencer: Illumina HiSeq 2000. The TCR beta CDR3 regions were amplified from the RNA transcripts. For the first round of RT-PCR on the TCR CDR3, the HTBI primer set was used together with the Qiagen OneStep RT-PCR kit. TCRdb's own reprocessing of the public reads used fastp at Q25 and MiXCR and kept productive beta chains. Every CDR3 protein is listed once, alongside the most common genes and DNA of its rows. This sample lists more than 500,000 distinct CDR3 sequences; about 16% were detected once. The ten largest account for 25% to 30% of the sample. What was sequenced was blood. The receptors originated from a woman in her 30s with Graves' ophthalmopathy.

As regards this clonotype: A much larger clone lies one base from this, so it may be a read error. The gene calls are TRBV18 and TRBJ2-6; the D gene is possibly TRBD1 (6 bases). Germline CDR1 is KGHSH and CDR2 is LQKENI. The CDR3 spans 14 residues. This CDR3 is CSSHRTVGANVLTF. The CDR3 bases are TGTTCCAGCCACAGGACAGTTGGGGCCAACGTCCTGACTTTC.

The CDR3 DNA reads as TGCAGCCTCGAGGGGACAGACTTTTCTGGGGCCAACGTCCTGACTTTC. Residues: CSLEGTDFSGANVLTF. The chain combines TRBV29-1 with TRBJ2-6; 7 bases agree with TRBD1. The CDR3 sequence is 16 residues long. CDR1 SQVTM and CDR2 ANQGSEA come from the germline V gene. J lost 1 base, V lost 8 bases, and 11 bases had no gene match.

This clonotype occurred many times. The chain uses TRBV7-2 and TRBJ2-7; the match to TRBD1 covers 8 bases. Germline-derived CDR1 and CDR2 are SGHTA and FQGNSA. The CDR3 spans 13 residues. J lost 5 bases, V lost 3 bases, and 3 bases had no gene match. The CDR3 DNA reads TGTGCCAGCAGCTTGACAGGGGCCCACGAGCAGTACTTC. This encodes CASSLTGAHEQYF.

This clonotype was seen repeatedly, ten times or more. This chain uses TRBV11-2 with TRBJ2-7, with 8 nucleotides matching TRBD1. The CDR3 consists of 14 residues. V shed 4 bases and J 4 bases; nucleotides not matched to a gene: 6. The germline V gene encodes CDR1 SGHAT and CDR2 FQNNGV. This chain's CDR3 is CASSSDRVGYEQYF. Here the CDR3 DNA reads TGTGCCAGCAGCTCGGACAGGGTGGGGTACGAGCAGTACTTC.

This clonotype was observed at least ten times. The rearrangement links TRBV11-3 to TRBJ1-1; D perhaps matches TRBD1 (5 bases). The germline V gene encodes CDR1 SGHNT and CDR2 YENEEA. The CDR3 runs 14 residues. V was clipped by 0 bases and J by 6 bases, with 11 bases between them. The CDR3: CASSLEGAHPEAFF. The CDR3 DNA reads TGTGCCAGCAGCTTAGAAGGGGCTCATCCTGAAGCTTTCTTT.

This clonotype was seen a handful of times. V is TRBV6-2 or TRBV6-3 and J is TRBJ2-1; 10 bases fit TRBD1. The CDR3 covers 16 residues. J was trimmed by 5 bases and V by 5 bases; bases with no gene match: 9. Germline V gene sequence: CDR1 MNHEY, CDR2 SVGEGT. The CDR3 reads CASSTRQGAAHNEQFF. The CDR3 DNA reads TGTGCCAGCAGTACCCGACAGGGGGCTGCGCACAATGAGCAGTTCTTC.

The table lists this clonotype with a few counts. V and J are TRBV6-6 and TRBJ2-7; 7 bases match TRBD2. Germline trimming cut 3 bases from V and 3 bases from J; bases unmatched to any gene: 8. The CDR3 is 15 residues long. CDR1 and CDR2 from the germline V gene are MNHNY and SVGAGI (reference sequence). CDR3 residues: CASSYRGGRGYEQYF. As DNA, the CDR3 is TGTGCCAGCAGTTATCGTGGCGGGAGAGGCTACGAGCAGTACTTC.

The chain recombines TRBV28 with TRBJ2-7; D call uncertain. This CDR3 region has 13 residues. With 4 bases removed from V and 3 bases from J, the gap between germline ends came to 10 bases. Germline CDR1 and CDR2: MDHEN and SYDVKM. The CDR3 is CASSYAQIYEQYF. For the CDR3, the DNA is TGTGCCAGCAGTTACGCACAGATCTACGAGCAGTACTTC.

This clonotype turned up a few times. J is TRBJ2-1 and V is TRBV10-1; D tentatively fits TRBD1 or TRBD2 (5 bases each). The germline V gene encodes CDR1 WNHNN and CDR2 SYGVQD (reference sequence). Trimming cost V 3 bases and J 0 bases, with 12 bases left between them. The CDR3 runs 16 residues. CDR3 bases: TGCGCCAGCAGTGATATGGGACGAGCCTCCTACAATGAGCAGTTCTTC. The encoded protein is CASSDMGRASYNEQFF.

The chain has TRBV9 and TRBJ2-7; no definite D call. The CDR3 totals 14 residues. V lost 0 bases and J 7 bases, leaving 14 bases between the germline ends. Germline V gives CDR1 SGDLS, CDR2 YYNGEE. CDR3 residues: CASSVGVGVGEQYF. As DNA, the CDR3 is TGTGCCAGCAGCGTAGGGGTTGGGGTGGGAGAGCAGTACTTC.

This clonotype has just a few counts. This chain links TRBV6-5 with TRBJ2-7, with 7 bases aligning to TRBD2. CDR1 is MNHEY, CDR2 SVGAGI, per germline. J lost 2 bases, V lost 8 bases, and 9 bases had no gene match. The CDR3 is 14 amino acids. CDR3 sequence: CASVTSAPPYEQYF. The DNA for the CDR3 is TGTGCCAGCGTTACTAGCGCACCGCCCTACGAGCAGTACTTC.

This clonotype occurred many times. J is TRBJ2-1 and V is TRBV11-2; 7 bases are shared with TRBD1. The CDR3 consists of 18 residues. Germline V CDR1 and CDR2: SGHAT, FQNNGV. The V gene end was trimmed by 0 bases and the J gene end by 0 bases; junction bases not matched to a gene: 8. For the CDR3, the DNA is TGTGCCAGCAGCTTAGAAGGAGCAGGGGACAGCTCCTACAATGAGCAGTTCTTC. Protein: CASSLEGAGDSSYNEQFF.

This clonotype was picked up a small number of times. The chain has TRBV19 and TRBJ2-5; 7 bases map to TRBD1. The CDR3 has 15 amino acids. CDR1 is LNHDA, CDR2 SQIVND, per germline (reference sequence). The V and J ends lost 11 bases and 5 bases, in that order; junction bases with no gene match: 17. CDR3 sequence: CAASGGDKRYETQYF. DNA for the CDR3: TGTGCCGCGTCAGGGGGAGATAAACGGTATGAGACCCAGTACTTC.

This rearrangement joins TRBV7-9 to TRBJ2-6; no clear D. The germline V gene has CDR1 SEHNR and CDR2 FQNEAQ (reference sequence). CDR3 length: 19 residues. Trimming stripped 4 bases from V and 0 bases from J, with 19 bases between. As DNA, the CDR3 is TGTGCCAGCAGCTCTTGGTATTCCCAACATTTCTCTGGGGCCAACGTCCTGACTTTC. Translation: CASSSWYSQHFSGANVLTF.

In its sample, this clonotype was seen many times. The J gene is TRBJ1-1, the V gene TRBV5-1; possible D gene TRBD1, 6 bases. There are 14 residues in the CDR3. The germline V gene encodes CDR1 SGHRS and CDR2 YFSETQ. V gave up 6 bases and J gave up 1 base, with 13 bases separating them. CDR3 protein: CASNPGVENTEAFF. The DNA for the CDR3 is TGCGCCAGCAATCCAGGGGTCGAGAACACTGAAGCTTTCTTT.

The chain links TRBV30 to TRBJ2-5, with 14 bases that match TRBD2. V shed 2 bases and J 5 bases; nucleotides not matched to a gene: 7. CDR1 is GTSNPN, CDR2 SVGIG, per germline (reference sequence). CDR3 length: 16 amino acids. CDR3 nucleotide sequence: TGTGCCTGGAGTCCAGGACTAGCGGGAGGCGTGGAGACCCAGTACTTC. Residues: CAWSPGLAGGVETQYF. The full variable domain, with the rest looked up from reference TRBV30 and TRBJ2-5, is SQTIHQWPATLVQPVGSPLSLECTVEGTSNPNLYWYRQAAGRGLQLLFYSVGIGQISSEVPQNLSASRPQDRQFILSSKKLLLSDSGFYLCAWSPGLAGGVETQYFGPGTRLLVL.

In its sample, this clonotype was seen a few times. CDR3 residues: CASSYDEETQYF. In DNA form, the CDR3 reads TGTGCCAGCAGTTATGATGAGGAGACCCAGTACTTC. The gene calls are TRBV6-5 and TRBJ2-5; no clear D gene. The CDR3 runs to 12 residues. V was shortened by 3 bases and J by 5 bases, with 7 bases between the two germline ends. In germline, CDR1 is MNHEY, CDR2 SVGAGI.

This clonotype was observed at least ten times. V usage is TRBV15 and J usage is TRBJ2-7, with D uncertain. Deletions cut 0 bases from V and 3 bases from J, with 9 bases between. The germline gives CDR1 LNHNV, CDR2 YYDKDF (reference sequence). This CDR3 spans 14 amino acids. For the CDR3, the DNA is TGTGCCACCAGCAGAGATATTGGCGGCTACGAGCAGTACTTC. As protein: CATSRDIGGYEQYF.

CDR3 sequence (DNA): TGTGCCAGCAGTTACGCAGGGGGGGACCGCATGAACACTGAAGCTTTCTTT. This codes for CASSYAGGDRMNTEAFF. The chain employs TRBV6-5 and TRBJ1-1; 7 bases map to TRBD1. After removal of 2 bases from V and 0 bases from J, the junction contained 9 bases not matched to a gene. The CDR3 totals 17 residues. Per the germline V gene, CDR1 is MNHEY and CDR2 is SVGAGI.

The chain has TRBV5-1 and TRBJ2-7; D might be TRBD1 or TRBD2, each matching 5 bases. Trimming shortened V by 4 bases and J by 2 bases, and 16 bases separated the two germline ends. Germline V gene sequence: CDR1 SGHRS, CDR2 YFSETQ. CDR3 length equals 15 residues. The CDR3 here is CASSPRDQMAYEQYF. For the CDR3, the DNA is TGCGCCAGCAGCCCGAGGGACCAGATGGCCTACGAGCAGTACTTC.